Presented here are 32 T cell receptor beta chains from one specimen sequenced in a study of CD8+ T cells in alopecia areata. Extraction and reverse transcription of RNA yielded cDNA as the sequencing template. Method: immunoSEQ multiplex PCR; TCRdb's copy keeps in-frame clones and lacks some. The sample comprises fewer than 250,000 clones, 60% to 70% of which are singletons, and about 0.69% rests with the top ten. Treatment meaning: oral pan-JAK inhibitor, 5-10 mg twice daily. Sequenced here: CD4+ T cells sorted from blood, sampled at week 4, from a patient treated with tofacitinib. These TCRs come from a human donor with alopecia areata.

The gene calls are TRBV27 and TRBJ1-5; D perhaps matches TRBD1 (5 bases). Germline CDR1 reads MNHEY; CDR2 reads SMNVEV (reference sequence). The V end was cut by 5 bases, the J end by 4 bases, with 9 bases between. The CDR3 extends over 13 amino acids. The CDR3 DNA reads as TGTGCCAGCAGTGCAGACAGAAATCAGCCCCAGCATTTT. It is translated as CASSADRNQPQHF.

About this clone itself: Other DNA variants within this sample encode the same CDR3. The CDR3 coding sequence is TGTGCCAGCTCACCGACAGAAGAGACCCAGTACTTC. Translated: CASSPTEETQYF. The chain uses TRBV18 and TRBJ2-5, with D possibly TRBD1 on 5 matching bases. The V gene's germline CDR1 is KGHSH and CDR2 LQKENI. This CDR3 contains 12 residues. Trimming took 3 bases from V and 3 from J, leaving 5 bases between them.

This clone has a handful of counts. The chain combines TRBV18 with TRBJ1-3; 10 positions match TRBD1. This CDR3 has 16 residues. CDR1 KGHSH and CDR2 LQKENI come from the germline V gene. Trimming cost V 4 bases and J 0 bases; bases outside gene matches: 3. CDR3 residues: CASSLGTGDSGNTIYF. The CDR3 DNA sequence: TGTGCCAGCTCACTCGGGACAGGGGACTCTGGAAACACCATATATTTT.

The chain links TRBV7-3 to TRBJ2-1; 7 bases are shared with TRBD2. This CDR3 comprises 14 residues. Germline assignment: CDR1 SGHTA and CDR2 FQGTGA. J was trimmed by 7 bases and V by 1 base; bases with no gene match: 4. As DNA, the CDR3 is TGTGCCAGCAGCTTAATACCCGGGAGGAATGAGCAGTTCTTC. The encoded protein is CASSLIPGRNEQFF.

This clone has a handful of counts. The chain couples TRBV4-2 to TRBJ2-2, with 10 bases matching TRBD2. Germline V gene data show CDR1 as LGHNA and CDR2 as YNFKEQ. J gave up 3 bases and V 3 bases, and 4 bases lay outside the gene matches. The CDR3 length is 16 residues. Here the CDR3 DNA reads TGTGCCAGCAGCCACGCTAGCGGGAGTGACACCGGGGAGCTGTTTTTT. Translating gives CASSHASGSDTGELFF.

This clone was seen more than once but under ten times. The chain carries TRBV9 and TRBJ2-5, with D possibly being TRBD2 (5 bases). Germline lookup yields CDR1 SGDLS and CDR2 YYNGEE. V lost 1 base and J lost 7, with 11 bases in between. The CDR3 runs 13 residues. The CDR3 bases are TGTGCCAGCAGCGTAAACCCCAGCGGGACCCAGTACTTC. Encoded protein: CASSVNPSGTQYF.

This clone was seen only a few times. The chain employs TRBV7-9 and TRBJ1-2; no firm D call. There are 14 residues in the CDR3. Per the germline V gene, CDR1 is SEHNR and CDR2 is FQNEAQ (reference sequence). V shed 3 bases and J shed 3 bases, with 11 bases lying between them. The CDR3 coding sequence is TGTGCCAGCAGCTTCGGCCGAGAGGACTATGGCTACACCTTC. Translating it yields CASSFGREDYGYTF.

The V call is TRBV7-9, the J call TRBJ2-1; 14 nucleotides line up with TRBD2. V shed 6 bases and J 8 bases; nucleotides not matched to a gene: 9. CDR1 and CDR2 from the germline V gene are SEHNR and FQNEAQ (reference sequence). The CDR3 contains 16 residues. CDR3 in DNA: TGTGCCAGCAGGCTAGACGGGACTAGCGGGAGTTATGAGCAGTTCTTC. Its protein is CASRLDGTSGSYEQFF.

The sample holds one count of this clone. The chain couples TRBV29-1 to TRBJ2-5, with a tentative D call TRBD1 (5 bases). The V and J ends lost 6 bases and 0 bases respectively, with 14 bases between them. The CDR3 is 14 residues long. CDR1 is SQVTM and CDR2 is ANQGSEA in the germline V gene. CDR3 in DNA: TGCAGCGTGATACAGGACCGGTACCAAGAGACCCAGTACTTC. Its translation: CSVIQDRYQETQYF. The variable domain in full, completed from reference TRBV29-1 and TRBJ2-5, reads SAVISQKPSRDICQRGTSLTIQCQVDSQVTMMFWYRQQPGQSLTLIATANQGSEATYESGFVIDKFPISRPNLTFSTLTVSNMSPEDSSIYLCSVIQDRYQETQYFGPGTRLLVL.

V is TRBV9 and J is TRBJ2-5; 7 nucleotides match TRBD1. The ends lost 2 bases at V and 3 bases at J; junction bases unmatched: 1. The CDR3 sequence is 13 residues long. Per the germline V gene, CDR1 is SGDLS and CDR2 is YYNGEE. The CDR3 region has the DNA TGTGCCAGCAGCGTCACAGGGGAAGAGACCCAGTACTTC. It yields the protein CASSVTGEETQYF. The whole variable domain, filled in from reference TRBV9 and TRBJ2-5, reads DSGVTQTPKHLITATGQRVTLRCSPRSGDLSVYWYQQSLDQGLQFLIQYYNGEERAKGNILERFSAQQFPDLHSELNLSSLELGDSALYFCASSVTGEETQYFGPGTRLLVL.

In this sample, this clone turned up a few times. This chain uses TRBV7-9 with TRBJ2-5; D is unresolved. Deletions cut 6 bases from V and 4 bases from J, with 12 bases between. CDR3 size: 13 residues. From germline, CDR1 is SEHNR and CDR2 FQNEAQ (reference sequence). DNA for the CDR3: TGTGCCAGCAGGCCTCCGGGCGGAGAGACCCAGTACTTC. It encodes CASRPPGGETQYF.

The rearrangement links TRBV2 to TRBJ2-7; TRBD1 matches 9 bases. The CDR3 totals 15 residues. Trimming removed 6 bases from V and 6 bases from J; junction bases left unmatched: 12. Germline CDR1 SNHLY, CDR2 FYNNEI. CDR3 DNA sequence: TGTGCCAGCAGACCTAGGACAGGGGTAAACACCGAGCAGTACTTC. This encodes CASRPRTGVNTEQYF.

V gene TRBV29-1 combines with J gene TRBJ2-7; D is tentatively TRBD1 or TRBD2 (6 bases each). Deletions cut 6 bases from V and 3 bases from J, with 21 bases between. Per the germline V gene, CDR1 is SQVTM and CDR2 is ANQGSEA. This CDR3 is built from 15 residues. CDR3 loop: CSVVGGRAHIYEQYF. CDR3 coding DNA: TGCAGCGTGGTTGGGGGGCGAGCCCACATCTACGAGCAGTACTTC.

The V and J genes are TRBV6-5 and TRBJ2-7; TRBD1 matches 7 bases. V shed 2 bases, J shed 2 bases, and the junction held 6 bases outside the gene matches. The CDR3 contains 15 residues. Germline assignment: CDR1 MNHEY and CDR2 SVGAGI. CDR3 sequence reads: CASSYTGTDPYEQYF. The CDR3 nucleotides are TGTGCCAGCAGTTACACCGGGACAGACCCCTACGAGCAGTACTTC.

This clone was recorded a few times. The chain links TRBV5-1 to TRBJ2-3; D gene uncertain. This CDR3 is 13 amino acids long. V was trimmed by 5 bases and J by 6 bases, leaving 13 bases between them. Germline V gene lookup returns CDR1 SGHRS and CDR2 YFSETQ. The DNA for the CDR3 is TGCGCCAGCAGACCCGGCCTCTCGGATACGCAGTATTTT. Its protein is CASRPGLSDTQYF.

V gene TRBV25-1 combines with J gene TRBJ1-2, with 11 bases lining up with TRBD1. V lost 2 bases to trimming and J lost 5 bases; unmatched junction nucleotides: 7. This CDR3 region has 16 residues. CDR1 and CDR2 (germline): MGHDK, SYGVNS. CDR3 residues: CASSERDRGAPYGYTF. Written as DNA, the CDR3 is TGTGCCAGCAGTGAACGGGACAGGGGGGCACCTTATGGCTACACCTTC.

The chain employs TRBV25-1 and TRBJ1-1; D gene unclear. The CDR3 totals 13 residues. Germline CDR1 reads MGHDK; CDR2 reads SYGVNS. The V end lost 4 bases, the J end lost 5 bases, and 11 bases lay between the germline ends. CDR3 bases: TGTGCCAGCAGTGGGGGTGGTCGGACTGAAGCTTTCTTT. This sequence encodes CASSGGGRTEAFF.

The table lists this clone with a few counts. CDR3 protein: CAWSVKLAGVLDTQYF. The DNA of the CDR3 is TGTGCCTGGAGTGTAAAACTAGCGGGAGTATTAGATACGCAGTATTTT. The chain couples TRBV30 to TRBJ2-3; TRBD2 matches 11 bases. Germline trimming cut 0 bases from V and 5 bases from J; bases unmatched to any gene: 7. The V gene's germline CDR1 is GTSNPN and CDR2 SVGIG (reference sequence). The CDR3 spans 16 residues.

The chain links TRBV2 to TRBJ2-1, with D perhaps TRBD2 (5 bases). Germline values: CDR1 SNHLY, CDR2 FYNNEI. Trimming shortened V by 7 bases and J by 0 bases, and 13 bases separated the two germline ends. The CDR3 spans 15 residues. In DNA form, the CDR3 reads TGTGCCAGCACCTACGAGGGTAGCTCCTACAATGAGCAGTTCTTC. Residues: CASTYEGSSYNEQFF.

V is TRBV9 and J is TRBJ2-3; 8 bases line up with TRBD2. The CDR3 is 14 residues long. Germline CDR1 and CDR2: SGDLS and YYNGEE. After removal of 2 bases from V and 4 bases from J, the junction contained 3 bases not matched to a gene. The CDR3: CASSVLLAADTQYF. CDR3 DNA sequence: TGTGCCAGCAGCGTTCTACTAGCGGCAGATACGCAGTATTTT.

The V and J genes are TRBV5-1 and TRBJ2-7; D is unclear. Germline CDR1 SGHRS, CDR2 YFSETQ. V lost 0 bases, J lost 2 bases, and 9 bases lay in between. The CDR3 sequence is 14 residues long. The CDR3 bases are TGCGCCAGCAGCTTGGGTCCTGGGGCCTACGAGCAGTACTTC. It encodes CASSLGPGAYEQYF.

This clone came up a few times. The gene calls are TRBV18 and TRBJ1-5; 8 positions agree with TRBD1. This CDR3 region has 17 residues. Germline CDR1 is KGHSH and CDR2 is LQKENI. Unmatched junction bases numbered 6, after V lost 0 bases and J lost 2 bases. The CDR3 bases are TGTGCCAGCTCACCACCATCGACAGGGGCAGGCAATCAGCCCCAGCATTTT. It is translated as CASSPPSTGAGNQPQHF.

This clone came up a few times. The CDR3 here is CSVADSNLNQPQHF. The CDR3 DNA sequence: TGCAGCGTTGCCGACAGCAACCTCAATCAGCCCCAGCATTTT. The chain has TRBV29-1 and TRBJ1-5; a possible D gene is TRBD1 (5 bases). From germline, CDR1 is SQVTM and CDR2 ANQGSEA. This CDR3 comprises 14 residues. V was cut by 4 bases and J by 3 bases, with 13 bases left in between.

The chain recombines TRBV29-1 with TRBJ1-1; a weak D match, TRBD1 (5 bases). CDR3 length: 12 residues. V was shortened by 7 bases and J by 1 base, with 10 bases between the two germline ends. Germline V gene sequence: CDR1 SQVTM, CDR2 ANQGSEA. The CDR3 sequence is CSAGTENTEAFF. CDR3 nucleotides: TGCAGCGCCGGGACCGAGAACACTGAAGCTTTCTTT.

This clone has only one observation. The V gene is TRBV2, the J gene TRBJ1-2; D unresolved. V lost 2 bases and J lost 4, with 11 bases in between. CDR3 length: 14 amino acids. CDR1 is SNHLY, CDR2 FYNNEI, per germline. CDR3 amino acids: CASSELADSYGYTF. The CDR3, as DNA: TGTGCCAGCAGTGAACTTGCAGACTCCTATGGCTACACCTTC.

The CDR3 DNA reads TGTGCCAGCATTAAACGAGGGCAGCCCACAGATACGCAGTATTTT. The encoded protein is CASIKRGQPTDTQYF. The V and J genes are TRBV27 and TRBJ2-3, with D tentatively TRBD2 (5 bases). This CDR3 has 15 amino acids. Germline V gene lookup returns CDR1 MNHEY and CDR2 SMNVEV (reference sequence). The germline V and J ends were trimmed by 7 bases and 2 bases, with 16 bases remaining between them.

CDR3 loop: CASSGGQVRLHEQFF. CDR3 in DNA: TGTGCCAGCAGTGGGGGACAGGTCCGGCTCCATGAGCAGTTCTTC. The V and J genes are TRBV25-1 and TRBJ2-1; TRBD1 matches 8 bases. Germline trimming cut 4 bases from V and 8 bases from J; bases unmatched to any gene: 10. Germline lookup yields CDR1 MGHDK and CDR2 SYGVNS. The CDR3 is made up of 15 amino acids.

This clone has only one observation. The chain joins TRBV29-1 to TRBJ2-4; 12 bases are shared with TRBD1. V dropped 6 bases and J dropped 0; count of bases not matched to a gene: 6. The CDR3 loop spans 16 amino acids. Germline CDR1 SQVTM, CDR2 ANQGSEA. Here the CDR3 reads CSVGTGGDGAKNIQYF. The CDR3, as DNA: TGCAGCGTAGGGACAGGGGGCGATGGAGCCAAAAACATTCAGTACTTC.

This chain links TRBV30 with TRBJ2-2; 9 bases match TRBD1. Looked up from germline, CDR1 is GTSNPN and CDR2 is SVGIG (reference sequence). The V segment lost 5 bases and the J segment 5 bases; nucleotides outside the gene matches: 3. The CDR3 has 13 residues. The DNA for the CDR3 is TGTGCCTGGGCGGGACAGGGTACCGGGGAGCTGTTTTTT. This translates into CAWAGQGTGELFF.

This chain joins TRBV28 and TRBJ2-7, with D perhaps TRBD1 (6 bases). The V gene lost 4 bases and the J gene lost 7 bases, with 11 bases spanning the gap. The CDR3 consists of 12 residues. The germline CDR1 and CDR2 sequences are MDHEN and SYDVKM. The CDR3 is CASSSQGWEQYF. The CDR3 nucleotides read TGTGCCAGCAGTTCCCAGGGGTGGGAGCAGTACTTC.

V and J are TRBV29-1 and TRBJ2-5, with TRBD1 matching 10 bases. J gave up 2 bases and V 6 bases, and 6 bases lay outside the gene matches. From germline, CDR1 is SQVTM and CDR2 ANQGSEA. This CDR3 comprises 14 residues. CDR3 sequence: CSVGQGVGQETQYF. CDR3 in DNA: TGCAGCGTCGGACAGGGGGTCGGGCAAGAGACCCAGTACTTC.

J is TRBJ1-2 and V is TRBV7-9; 7 bases map to TRBD1. The CDR3 sequence is 13 residues long. Per the germline V gene, CDR1 is SEHNR and CDR2 is FQNEAQ (reference sequence). Germline trimming cut 5 bases from V and 8 bases from J; bases unmatched to any gene: 8. As DNA, the CDR3 is TGTGCCAGCAGCCCCGGACAGGTGGGAGGCTACACCTTC. Residues: CASSPGQVGGYTF.